Following are 9 T cell receptor beta chains from one sample sequenced in a study of OX40 agonist ivuxolimab in advanced cancers. Some clones are missing from TCRdb's copy, which holds only in-frame ones; the method was immunoSEQ multiplex PCR. The table shows 100,000 or so clones, with roughly 95% occurring only once. The specimen comprised CD4+ or CD8+ T cells sorted from blood, sampled in a trial of the OX40 agonist ivuxolimab. The receptors were gathered from an adult with an advanced solid tumor such as melanoma, head and neck, liver or kidney cancer.

Details on this clone: One junction end disagrees with the germline gene, perhaps due to a read error. The chain links TRBV7-8 to TRBJ1-4; D gene uncertain. Germline CDR1 reads SGHVS; CDR2 reads FQNEAQ. This CDR3 spans 13 amino acids. The CDR3 nucleotides are TGTGCCAGCAGCTTAGTCGGTCGGTCCCTCTTGGTTTTT. Its translation: CASSLVGRSLLVF. The full variable domain, with the rest looked up from reference TRBV7-8 and TRBJ1-4, is GAGVSQSPRYKVAKRGQDVALRCDPISGHVSLFWYQQALGQGPEFLTYFQNEAQLDKSGLPSDRFFAERPEGSVSTLKIQRTQQEDSAVYLCASSLVGRSLLVFGSGTQLSVL.

The chain employs TRBV4-3 and TRBJ2-3; the D gene is possibly TRBD2 (7 bases). The CDR3 is 18 residues long. Germline V lookup: CDR1 LGHNA, CDR2 YSLEER. The ends were cut back, 0 bases at V and 3 bases at J, with 19 bases in the middle. The CDR3 coding sequence is TGCGCCAGCAGCCAAGATGGGGGCCTAGCGGAGTTTACAGATACGCAGTATTTT. Amino acids: CASSQDGGLAEFTDTQYF.

V is TRBV7-9 and J is TRBJ1-5; 8 nucleotides match TRBD1. Germline loops: CDR1 SEHNR, CDR2 FQNEAQ (reference sequence). This CDR3 comprises 13 residues. With 5 bases clipped from V and 5 bases from J, the junction kept 2 bases outside the gene matches. The CDR3 protein is CASSQGADQPQHF. CDR3 DNA sequence: TGTGCCAGCAGCCAGGGGGCGGATCAGCCCCAGCATTTT.

The gene calls are TRBV28 and TRBJ1-4; possible D gene TRBD1, 6 bases. V was pared by 2 bases and J by 6 bases, with 13 bases between. This CDR3 is 15 amino acids long. Germline V gene sequence: CDR1 MDHEN, CDR2 SYDVKM. The CDR3 sequence: CASSLVTGPDEKLFF. The CDR3 region has the DNA TGTGCCAGCAGTTTAGTTACAGGGCCAGATGAAAAACTGTTTTTT.

J is TRBJ1-2 and V is TRBV6-1; no clear D. Germline CDR1 reads MNHNS; CDR2 reads SASEGT. V lost 7 bases and J lost 8, with 11 bases in between. The CDR3 is 11 amino acids. CDR3 nucleotides: TGTGCCAGCAACCCCGTGGAAGGCTACACCTTC. Protein: CASNPVEGYTF.

This chain joins TRBV7-7 and TRBJ1-4, with 8 bases matching TRBD1. The CDR3 contains 19 residues. The V and J ends lost 5 bases and 3 bases, in that order; junction bases with no gene match: 17. Per the germline V gene, CDR1 is SSHAT and CDR2 is FNYEAQ (reference sequence). CDR3: CASSPKVLRTGQANEKLFF. In nucleotides, the CDR3 is TGTGCCAGCAGCCCCAAGGTGTTAAGGACAGGGCAAGCTAATGAAAAACTGTTTTTT.

This sequence joins TRBV9 and TRBJ1-5; D not certain. This CDR3 contains 14 residues. The V and J ends lost 2 bases and 2 bases respectively, with 8 bases between them. Germline V lookup: CDR1 SGDLS, CDR2 YYNGEE. The CDR3 here is CASSVGSGNQPQHF. The CDR3 nucleotides read TGTGCCAGCAGCGTTGGGTCTGGCAATCAGCCCCAGCATTTT. Full variable domain (missing parts from reference TRBV9 and TRBJ1-5): DSGVTQTPKHLITATGQRVTLRCSPRSGDLSVYWYQQSLDQGLQFLIQYYNGEERAKGNILERFSAQQFPDLHSELNLSSLELGDSALYFCASSVGSGNQPQHFGDGTRLSIL.

The rearrangement uses TRBV7-2 and TRBJ1-2; the D gene is possibly TRBD1 (5 bases). From germline, CDR1 is SGHTA and CDR2 FQGNSA. The CDR3 is 14 amino acids. Trimming removed 2 bases at V and 4 bases at J, with 11 bases between. Written as DNA, the CDR3 is TGTGCCAGCAGCTTACCAGGGTCTGGCTATGGCTACACCTTC. This encodes CASSLPGSGYGYTF.

The chain joins TRBV4-1 to TRBJ1-4, with 7 positions matching TRBD1. This CDR3 is 13 amino acids long. Looked up from germline, CDR1 is MGHRA and CDR2 is YSYEKL. The junction had 5 bases not matched to a gene; V was cut back by 6 bases and J by 7 bases. The CDR3: CASSDPGGEKLFF. CDR3 coding DNA: TGCGCCAGCAGTGACCCAGGGGGTGAAAAACTGTTTTTT.